These T cell receptor beta chains were read from a single sample in a study of cytomegalovirus exposure and HLA in healthy donors. Method: immunoSEQ multiplex PCR; TCRdb's copy keeps in-frame clones and lacks some. The sample includes about 260,000 clones, about 92% of them seen just once. The sample taken for sequencing was PBMCs. These receptors came from a woman aged 30 to 39 in good health and CMV-seronegative. Both conserved end residues are part of each CDR3. Size tells how often a clone was seen (once, few, many) or the class of an expanded clone, and some rows leave it out.

J	V	size	CDR3
TRBJ1-1	TRBV9	NA	CAPRPGAKNTEAFF
TRBJ2-4	TRBV28	few	CASSGGTSGSWDIQYF
TRBJ2-3	TRBV9	once	CASSASGALTDTQYF
TRBJ2-1	TRBV25-1	NA	CASSESGLSYNEQFF
TRBJ2-2	TRBV11-2	NA	CASSKKNTGELFF
TRBJ2-2	TRBV7-3	NA	CASSPTSGAGELFF
TRBJ2-1	TRBV19	once	CASSIVVGSSSYNEQFF
TRBJ2-3	TRBV4-2	once	CASSQEGRAESWEDTQYF
TRBJ2-1	TRBV25-1	NA	CASSGLAGQDEQFF
TRBJ2-1	TRBV29-1	NA	CSVAESSYNEQFF
TRBJ2-7	TRBV7-9	NA	CASSDGRTGEQYF
TRBJ2-1	TRBV2	NA	CAIYSGDYNEQFF